The T cell receptor (beta chain) described here comes from a study of blood T cell repertoires in COVID-19 (TCRdb year 2020). About the full investigation: Collaborator samples came from the United States, Italy and Spain and covered acute and convalescent phases of COVID-19. The prospective study material was composed of cDNA or gDNA derived from T cells, B-cell-depleted T cells, or PBMCs. The dataset comprised deeply sampled blood TCRbeta repertoires from subjects exposed to, actively infected with, or recovered from COVID-19. The repertoires were made available in a free public database intended to serve as a resource for research on the immune response to SARS-CoV-2. The samples were drawn from two sources: the first 160 participants of the ongoing ImmuneRACE study, and 950 to 1,500 subjects contributed by 6 global collaborators. Sample metadata almost always included a de-identified subject ID, COVID-19 status, age in years and sex. Where available, HLA class I and class II types were obtained from metadata supplied by the sample provider rather than from assay-based typing.

According to the germline V gene, CDR1 reads KGHDR and CDR2 reads SFDVKD. Relative to germline, V is 4 bases shorter and J is 8 bases shorter, with 19 bases between their ends. The CDR3 covers 15 residues, taking in both the cysteine and the phenylalanine. The sequence is cut down to CDR3 DNA, 45 bases in frame from base 1. General conclusions and limits of the study: The amount of clinical and demographic metadata varied by source and participant and was provided uncurated.

Participants in the prospective study were aged roughly 18 to 100 years, lived in 24 United States geographic areas, and enrolled through a virtual design. In the prospective study, cohorts were assigned on the basis of participant-reported clinical history obtained from a screening survey and a study questionnaire. In the prospective study, whole blood, serum and a nasopharyngeal or oropharyngeal swab were collected from each participant by mobile phlebotomists. Over an approximately 2-month period, participants in the prospective study had the option of providing additional blood draws and questionnaires. Blood samples from the prospective study were shipped frozen or at room temperature prior to DNA extraction. TCRbeta CDR3 regions were amplified from genomic DNA by means of the immunoSEQ Assay, a bias-controlled multiplex PCR. Processing in the source paper ran as follows. The number of nucleated cells in each sample was estimated by amplification of reference gene primers within the assay. To quantify the absolute abundance of each unique TCRbeta CDR3 rearrangement, sequence reads were collapsed and filtered. For each sample, productive Simpson clonality was calculated by taking the square root of Simpson's diversity index across productive rearrangements. Entries here come from immuneACCESS through TCRdb and include only in-frame sequences with V and J called. Some clones fail to appear in such tables; in the studies checked, an unresolved V gene covers under half of the shortfall, and the cause of the remainder is unknown. The V and J calls and the clone size are those of that table, but D and trimming were determined from the DNA. This sample has 470,000 or so clones in its table, and roughly 85% of those were observed once. Of the sample, 1.5% to 2% falls within the top ten clones.

Remarks on this clone: What antigen it recognizes has not been identified. Base-call qualities are not available, and no considerably larger clone is one nucleotide away.

The sample consisted of PBMCs or T cells enriched from blood (not recorded which). The V gene is TRBV24-1 and the J gene is TRBJ1-2; a tentative D match to TRBD1 spans 6 bases. This clonotype was sampled from a woman aged 18-29 years with acute COVID-19. The nucleotides read TGTGCCACCAGTGACCCAAAGTCCTACAGGGAAGGCTACACCTTC. Protein translation: CATSDPKSYREGYTF.